The next 19 T cell receptor beta chains were all read from a single sample in a study of control samples from healthy donors and cancer patients. The table came from immunoSEQ multiplex PCR; TCRdb's copy has only in-frame clones and leaves some out. The sample shows some 150,000 clones, 85% to 95% of them seen only once. Sequenced material: PBMCs. The receptors come from a man in his sixties with colorectal cancer.

The J gene is TRBJ1-4, the V gene TRBV6-5, with D unclear. The CDR3 length is 13 residues. From germline, CDR1 is MNHEY and CDR2 SVGAGI. Trimming removed 7 bases at V and 8 bases at J, with 14 bases between. The CDR3 is CASTPSPLEKLFF. CDR3 nucleotides: TGTGCCAGCACCCCGTCTCCTTTGGAAAAACTGTTTTTT.

The V call is TRBV7-2, the J call TRBJ2-5; the D call may be TRBD1 or TRBD2 (5 bases each). Between the trimmed V and J ends, which lost 1 base and 1 base, there was a span of 10 bases. Germline CDR1 is SGHTA and CDR2 is FQGNSA. This CDR3 is built from 15 residues. Written as DNA, the CDR3 is TGTGCCAGCAGCTTAGACTGGGACCCCCAAGAGACCCAGTACTTC. Translated, it gives CASSLDWDPQETQYF.

The chain employs TRBV14 and TRBJ2-7; perhaps TRBD2 as D (5 bases). The CDR3 length is 14 residues. V was pared by 1 base and J by 2 bases, with 9 bases between. CDR1 and CDR2 (germline): SGHDN, FVKESK. The CDR3: CASSQGAGPYEQYF. The CDR3 DNA is TGTGCCAGCAGCCAAGGCGCGGGTCCCTACGAGCAGTACTTC.

V and J are TRBV10-3 and TRBJ2-5; D remains ambiguous. This CDR3 is 13 amino acids long. Germline CDR1 reads ENHRY; CDR2 reads SYGVKD. With 1 base removed from V and 1 base from J, the gap between germline ends came to 4 bases. The CDR3 region has the DNA TGTGCCATCAGTGAGTGGCCCCAAGAGACCCAGTACTTC. Translated: CAISEWPQETQYF.

The chain links TRBV21-1 to TRBJ1-6. TRBV21-1 is a known pseudogene. The CDR3 runs to 15 residues. In DNA, the CDR3 is TGTGCCAGCAGCTCTCTCGGGATCATCTTCTCGCCCCTCCACTTT. This encodes CASSSLGIIFSPLHF.

This chain links TRBV27 with TRBJ1-2, with 8 bases identical to TRBD1. The V gene end was trimmed by 2 bases and the J gene end by 7 bases; junction bases not matched to a gene: 9. Germline values: CDR1 MNHEY, CDR2 SMNVEV (reference sequence). This CDR3 region has 15 residues. CDR3 residues: CASSLGGQALRGYTF. The CDR3 nucleotides are TGTGCCAGCAGTTTAGGGGGACAGGCACTACGTGGCTACACCTTC.

The genes are TRBV3-1 (or the pseudogene TRBV3-2) and TRBJ1-2; 7 positions match TRBD1. Germline V CDR1 and CDR2: LGHDT, YNNKEL (reference sequence). The CDR3 sequence is 14 residues long. The ends lost 6 bases at V and 5 bases at J; junction bases unmatched: 9. The CDR3 here is CASRPRDSRYGYTF. The DNA of the CDR3 is TGTGCCAGCAGACCCCGGGACAGTAGATATGGCTACACCTTC.

The chain employs TRBV7-2 and TRBJ2-7; TRBD2 agrees at 7 bases. The germline CDR1 and CDR2 sequences are SGHTA and FQGNSA. V gave up 6 bases and J gave up 3 bases; unmatched junction bases: 8. The CDR3 is 14 residues long. The chain's CDR3 is CASSRGGSDYEQYF. In DNA form, the CDR3 reads TGTGCCAGCAGTCGCGGGGGAAGCGACTACGAGCAGTACTTC.

The chain uses TRBV12-3 or TRBV12-4 and TRBJ2-7; no clear D. The CDR3 extends over 13 amino acids. Trimming pared 5 bases from V and 2 bases from J, leaving 10 bases between. CDR3 region: CASSPRSTYEQYF. The DNA for the CDR3 is TGTGCCAGCAGTCCGCGGTCCACCTACGAGCAGTACTTC.

The chain uses TRBV5-1 and TRBJ1-2; 9 bases align to TRBD1. Germline CDR1 SGHRS, CDR2 YFSETQ. Trimming removed 4 bases from V and 4 bases from J; junction bases left unmatched: 2. The CDR3 length is 13 residues. The CDR3 DNA reads as TGCGCCAGCAGCGGACAGGGGACCTATGGCTACACCTTC. This codes for CASSGQGTYGYTF.

V usage is TRBV4-1 and J usage is TRBJ1-3; D remains unclear. The germline V gene encodes CDR1 MGHRA and CDR2 YSYEKL. CDR3 size: 16 residues. Trimming removed 0 bases from V and 0 bases from J, with 9 bases in between. CDR3 residues: CASSQDPGRSGNTIYF. CDR3 bases: TGCGCCAGCAGCCAAGATCCAGGACGCTCTGGAAACACCATATATTTT.

This clone was detected only once. Within the sample, other DNA sequences also encode this same CDR3. The chain has TRBV10-3 and TRBJ2-3; 9 nucleotides line up with TRBD2. Losses at the gene ends were 8 bases for V and 3 bases for J; bases not matched to a gene: 9. Per germline, CDR1 ENHRY and CDR2 SYGVKD. This CDR3 is 15 amino acids long. CDR3 DNA sequence: TGTGCCATCCGGCGGGGGGGGGAAAGGACAGATACGCAGTATTTT. It yields the protein CAIRRGGERTDTQYF.

V gene TRBV5-8 combines with J gene TRBJ2-1; 11 bases map to TRBD2. This CDR3 comprises 16 residues. Trimming took 0 bases from V and 6 from J; bases not matched to a gene: 5. CDR1 is SGHTS and CDR2 is YDEGEE in the germline V gene. CDR3 loop: CASSLVKTSGGNEQFF. CDR3 in DNA: TGTGCCAGCAGCTTGGTAAAAACTAGCGGGGGCAATGAGCAGTTCTTC. Looking up the rest from reference TRBV5-8 and TRBJ2-1 gives the full variable domain: EAGVTQSPTHLIKTRGQQATLRCSPISGHTSVYWYQQALGLGLQFLLWYDEGEERNRGNFPPRFSGRQFPNYSSELNVNALELEDSALYLCASSLVKTSGGNEQFFGPGTRLTVL.

The V gene is TRBV3-1 (or the pseudogene TRBV3-2), the J gene TRBJ2-3, with 11 bases that match TRBD2. The V and J ends lost 1 base and 6 bases, in that order; junction bases with no gene match: 3. The CDR3 has 15 amino acids. CDR1 is LGHDT and CDR2 is YNNKEL in the germline V gene (reference sequence). CDR3 in DNA: TGTGCCAGCAGCCAAGGCGGGACTAGCGGTGATACGCAGTATTTT. It is translated as CASSQGGTSGDTQYF.

The rearrangement uses TRBV27 and TRBJ1-5; 7 bases are shared with TRBD1. This CDR3 has 16 amino acids. Trimming cost V 2 bases and J 4 bases; bases outside gene matches: 8. The germline gives CDR1 MNHEY, CDR2 SMNVEV (reference sequence). The CDR3 coding sequence is TGTGCCAGCAGTTTAAAGGGGGCGCTTCCTAATCAGCCCCAGCATTTT. As protein: CASSLKGALPNQPQHF.

The chain joins TRBV5-6 to TRBJ1-4, with TRBD1 matching 7 bases. Per the germline V gene, CDR1 is SGHDT and CDR2 is YYEEEE. The CDR3 is 14 residues long. J gave up 8 bases and V 0 bases, and 4 bases lay outside the gene matches. Here the CDR3 DNA reads TGTGCCAGCAGCTTGGGACAGGGAGACGAAAAACTGTTTTTT. Residues: CASSLGQGDEKLFF.

This rearrangement joins TRBV5-1 to TRBJ2-2; D uncertain. V gave up 1 base and J gave up 11 bases, with 15 bases separating them. This CDR3 region has 14 residues. The V gene's germline CDR1 is SGHRS and CDR2 YFSETQ. CDR3 protein: CASSLRSTLGELFF. CDR3 bases: TGCGCCAGCAGCTTGAGGTCTACCCTGGGAGAGCTGTTTTTT.

The V gene is TRBV27, the J gene TRBJ1-1, with TRBD1 matching over 9 bases. The trim removed 5 bases at V and 7 bases at J, leaving 5 bases unmatched. Germline CDR1 and CDR2: MNHEY and SMNVEV (reference sequence). The CDR3 is made up of 13 amino acids. The CDR3 sequence: CASSPGQGFEAFF. The CDR3 DNA reads TGTGCCAGCAGTCCAGGACAGGGGTTTGAAGCTTTCTTT.

This sequence joins TRBV15 and TRBJ2-7; 7 bases agree with TRBD1. The CDR3 is made up of 14 amino acids. Trimming at V came to 2 bases and at J to 6 bases, leaving 7 bases not matched to a gene. Germline V gene data show CDR1 as LNHNV and CDR2 as YYDKDF (reference sequence). Here the CDR3 reads CATSRPQTGPEQYF. The DNA for the CDR3 is TGTGCCACCAGCAGACCCCAGACAGGGCCCGAGCAGTACTTC.